The TCR beta chain described here comes from a study of blood T cell repertoires in COVID-19. Whole-study context: The study drew acute and convalescent COVID-19 samples from the United States, Italy and Spain.

Per the study methods: It was from reference gene primer amplification that nucleated cell counts were estimated. Clones were read by immunoSEQ multiplex PCR, and TCRdb kept only the in-frame ones, dropping some. The DNA was the basis for D and trimming; V, J and clone size are from that table. The sample lists 70,000 to 95,000 clones; 84% were seen once. Material for sequencing was peripheral blood. The clonotype was recovered from a human donor in a cohort sampled during active COVID-19.

CDR3 nucleotides: TGCGCCAGCAGCTTGAACAGCGGGGGGCCCCAATACAATGAGCAGTTCTTC. This translates into CASSLNSGGPQYNEQFF. The chain carries TRBV5-1 and TRBJ2-1; 9 bases are shared with TRBD2. Per germline, CDR1 SGHRS and CDR2 YFSETQ. V lost 1 base, J lost 4 bases, and 9 bases stayed unmatched. The CDR3 loop spans 17 amino acids. Full variable domain (remainder filled in from reference TRBV5-1 and TRBJ2-1): KAGVTQTPRYLIKTRGQQVTLSCSPISGHRSVSWYQQTPGQGLQFLFEYFSETQRNKGNFPGRFSGRQFSNSRSEMNVSTLELGDSALYLCASSLNSGGPQYNEQFFGPGTRLTVL.